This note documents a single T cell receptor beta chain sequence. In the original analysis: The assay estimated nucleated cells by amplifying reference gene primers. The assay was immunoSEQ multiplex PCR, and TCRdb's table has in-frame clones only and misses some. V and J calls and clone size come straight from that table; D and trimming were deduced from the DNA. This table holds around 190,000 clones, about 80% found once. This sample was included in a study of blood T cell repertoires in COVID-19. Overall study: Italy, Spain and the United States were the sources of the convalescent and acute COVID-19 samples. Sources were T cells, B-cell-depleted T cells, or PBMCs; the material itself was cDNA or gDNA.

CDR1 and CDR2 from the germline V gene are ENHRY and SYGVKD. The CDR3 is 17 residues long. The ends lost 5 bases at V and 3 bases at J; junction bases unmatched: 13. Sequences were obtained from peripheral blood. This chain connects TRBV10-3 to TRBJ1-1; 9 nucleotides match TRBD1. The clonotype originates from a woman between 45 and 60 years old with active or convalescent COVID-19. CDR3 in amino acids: CAISQRTGEDWDTEAFF. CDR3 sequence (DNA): TGTGCCATCAGTCAACGGACAGGGGAGGATTGGGACACTGAAGCTTTCTTT.